This record concerns one T cell receptor (beta chain) sequence. Its matching antigen is unknown. CDR1 is LNHDA and CDR2 is SQIVND in the germline V gene (reference sequence). This CDR3 region has 15 residues. The ends were cut back, 6 bases at V and 6 bases at J, with 17 bases in the middle. The source of the sample is a study of T cell responses to AZD1222 COVID-19 vaccine. Findings and limits, study-wide: Distributed over spike, vaccine-associated CD4 TCRs predominated at 160-218 and 743-854.

TCRdb keeps only in-frame clones here, not all; method: immunoSEQ multiplex PCR. The sample shows around 80,000 clones, roughly 90% of them seen only once. The sample was peripheral blood, taken 28 days after the second AZD1222 dose. This receptor was taken from an adult who received the AZD1222 COVID-19 vaccine. This sequence joins TRBV19 and TRBJ2-2; D not resolved. In nucleotides, the CDR3 is TGTGCCAGTAGAGATGAAAGGGTGGCCGCCGGGGAGCTGTTTTTT. Amino acids: CASRDERVAAGELFF.